This T cell receptor beta chain was sequenced in a study of blood T cell repertoires in COVID-19. Study in general: Samples representing acute and convalescent COVID-19 were sourced from the United States, Italy and Spain.

Trimming cost V 7 bases and J 8 bases, with 14 bases left between them. The CDR3 spans 12 residues. Germline CDR1 is SGHAT and CDR2 is FQNNGV. Participants, roughly 18 to 90 years old, spanned around 26 US areas. All recovered Cohort 3 donors got two negative PCRs, got clearance, or saw symptom resolution. There are a few counts of this clone. Assay used: immunoSEQ multiplex PCR; TCRdb lists only in-frame clones, some missing. The sample consists of a few hundred thousand clones, 75% to 90% of them appearing once. The chain uses TRBV11-2 and TRBJ1-2; D gene uncertain. The origin of this receptor is a man aged 18 to 35 who had recovered from COVID-19. Sequences were obtained from PBMCs or T cells enriched from blood (not recorded which). This CDR3 reads CASTGGGGGYTF. As DNA, the CDR3 is TGTGCCAGCACCGGAGGTGGCGGCGGCTACACCTTC. Combining the CDR3 with reference TRBV11-2 and TRBJ1-2 gives the whole variable domain EAGVAQSPRYKIIEKRQSVAFWCNPISGHATLYWYQQILGQGPKLLIQFQNNGVVDDSQLPKDRFSAERLKGVDSTLKIQPAKLEDSAVYLCASTGGGGGYTFGSGTRLTVV.